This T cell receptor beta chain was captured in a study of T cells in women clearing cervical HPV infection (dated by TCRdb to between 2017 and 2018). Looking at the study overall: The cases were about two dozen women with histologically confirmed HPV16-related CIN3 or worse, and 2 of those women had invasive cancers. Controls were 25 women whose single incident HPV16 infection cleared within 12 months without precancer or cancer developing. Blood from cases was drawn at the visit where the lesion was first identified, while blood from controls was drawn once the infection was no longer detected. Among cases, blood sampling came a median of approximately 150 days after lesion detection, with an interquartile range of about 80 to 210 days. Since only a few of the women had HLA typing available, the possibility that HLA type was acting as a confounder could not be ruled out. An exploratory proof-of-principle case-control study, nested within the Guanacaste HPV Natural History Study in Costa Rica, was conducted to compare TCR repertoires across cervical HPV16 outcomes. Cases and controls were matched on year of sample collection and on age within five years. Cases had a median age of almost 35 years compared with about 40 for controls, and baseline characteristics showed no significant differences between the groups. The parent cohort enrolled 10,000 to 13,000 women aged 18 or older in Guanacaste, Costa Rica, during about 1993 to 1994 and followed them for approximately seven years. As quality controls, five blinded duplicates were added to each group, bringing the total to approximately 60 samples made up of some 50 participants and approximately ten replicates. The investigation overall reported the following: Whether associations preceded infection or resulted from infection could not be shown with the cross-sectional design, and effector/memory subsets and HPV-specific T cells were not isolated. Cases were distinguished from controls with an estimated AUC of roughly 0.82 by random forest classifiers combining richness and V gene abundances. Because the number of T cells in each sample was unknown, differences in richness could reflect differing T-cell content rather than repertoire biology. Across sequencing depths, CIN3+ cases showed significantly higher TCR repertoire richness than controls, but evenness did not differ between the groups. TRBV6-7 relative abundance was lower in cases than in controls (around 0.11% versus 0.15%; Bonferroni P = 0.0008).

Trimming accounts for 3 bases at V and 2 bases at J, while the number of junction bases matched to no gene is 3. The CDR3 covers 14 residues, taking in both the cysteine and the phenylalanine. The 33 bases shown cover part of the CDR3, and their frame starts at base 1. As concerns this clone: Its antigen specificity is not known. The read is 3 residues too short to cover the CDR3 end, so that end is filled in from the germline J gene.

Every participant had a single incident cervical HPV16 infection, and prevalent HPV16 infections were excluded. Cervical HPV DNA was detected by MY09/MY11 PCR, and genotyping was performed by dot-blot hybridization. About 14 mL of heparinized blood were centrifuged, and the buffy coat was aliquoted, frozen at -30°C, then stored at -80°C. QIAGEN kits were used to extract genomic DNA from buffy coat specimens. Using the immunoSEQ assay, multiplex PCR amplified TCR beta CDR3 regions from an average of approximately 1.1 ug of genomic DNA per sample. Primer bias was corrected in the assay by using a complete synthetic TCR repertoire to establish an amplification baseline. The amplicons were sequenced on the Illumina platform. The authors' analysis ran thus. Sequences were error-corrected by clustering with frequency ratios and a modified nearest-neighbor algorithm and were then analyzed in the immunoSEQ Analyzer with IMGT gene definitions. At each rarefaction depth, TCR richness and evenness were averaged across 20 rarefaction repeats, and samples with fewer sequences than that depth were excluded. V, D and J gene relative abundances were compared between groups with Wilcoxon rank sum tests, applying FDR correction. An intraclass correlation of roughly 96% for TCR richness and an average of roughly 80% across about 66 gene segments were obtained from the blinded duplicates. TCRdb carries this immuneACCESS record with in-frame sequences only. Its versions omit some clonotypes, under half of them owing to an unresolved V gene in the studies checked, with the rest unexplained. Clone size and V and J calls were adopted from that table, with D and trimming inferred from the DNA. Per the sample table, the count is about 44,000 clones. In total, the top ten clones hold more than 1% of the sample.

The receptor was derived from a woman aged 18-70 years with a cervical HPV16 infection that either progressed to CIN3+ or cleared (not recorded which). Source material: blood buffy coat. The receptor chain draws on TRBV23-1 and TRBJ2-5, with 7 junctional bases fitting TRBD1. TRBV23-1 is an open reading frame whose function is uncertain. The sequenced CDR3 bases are TGCGCCAGCAGTCACACCAGGGGGCAAGAGACC. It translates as CASSHTRGQET. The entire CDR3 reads CASSHTRGQETQYF.